This T cell receptor (beta chain) originates from a study of CD8+CD57+ T cells in acquired aplastic anemia. Study-level background: DNA recovered from sorted CD4+ and CD8+ cells had a mean of about 3 ug.

This CDR3 comprises 12 residues. V was shortened by 6 bases and J by 5 bases, with 8 bases between the two germline ends. Profiling that covered TCR beta VDJ and CDR3 relied on genomic DNA as its template. TCRdb processed the reads anew with MiXCR; each CDR3 protein has one entry. Among 180,000 or so distinct CDR3 sequences, roughly half were seen once, and the ten largest hold about 2.9%. The receptor was derived from a human donor in good health. Specimen: sorted CD4+, CD8+, or CD8+CD57+ T cells (not recorded which) from PBMCs. V gene TRBV12-3 or TRBV12-4 combines with J gene TRBJ2-1; D gene unclear. The CDR3 protein is CASSATHNEQFF. CDR3 in DNA: TGTGCCAGCAGCGCCACTCACAATGAGCAGTTCTTC.